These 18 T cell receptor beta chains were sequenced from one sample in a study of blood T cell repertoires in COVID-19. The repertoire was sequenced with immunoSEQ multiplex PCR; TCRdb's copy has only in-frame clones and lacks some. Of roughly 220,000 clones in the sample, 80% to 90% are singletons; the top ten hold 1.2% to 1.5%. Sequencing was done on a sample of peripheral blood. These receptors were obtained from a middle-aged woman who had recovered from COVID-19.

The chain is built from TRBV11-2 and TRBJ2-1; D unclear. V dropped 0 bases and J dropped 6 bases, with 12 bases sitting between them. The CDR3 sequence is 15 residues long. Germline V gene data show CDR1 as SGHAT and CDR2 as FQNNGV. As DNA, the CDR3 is TGTGCCAGCAGCTTAGATTTCTCCTCCGGCAATGAGCAGTTCTTC. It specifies CASSLDFSSGNEQFF.

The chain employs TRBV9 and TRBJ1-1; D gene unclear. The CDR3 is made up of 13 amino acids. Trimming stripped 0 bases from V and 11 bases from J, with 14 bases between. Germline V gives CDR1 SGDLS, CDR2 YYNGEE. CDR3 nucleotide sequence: TGTGCCAGCAGCGTAGGAGAAAGTACGCCGGCTTTCTTT. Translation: CASSVGESTPAFF.

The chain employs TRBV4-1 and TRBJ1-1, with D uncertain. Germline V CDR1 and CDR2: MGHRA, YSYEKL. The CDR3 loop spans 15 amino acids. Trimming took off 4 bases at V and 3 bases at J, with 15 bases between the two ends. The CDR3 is CASSLTSSGDTEAFF. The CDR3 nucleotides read TGCGCCAGCAGCCTTACCTCCTCAGGCGACACTGAAGCTTTCTTT.

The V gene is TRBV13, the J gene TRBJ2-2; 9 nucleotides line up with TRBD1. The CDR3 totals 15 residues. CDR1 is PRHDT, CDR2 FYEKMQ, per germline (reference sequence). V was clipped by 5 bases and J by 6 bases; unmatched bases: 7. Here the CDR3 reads CASSRGQGWAGELFF. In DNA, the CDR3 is TGTGCCAGCAGCCGGGGACAGGGATGGGCCGGGGAGCTGTTTTTT.

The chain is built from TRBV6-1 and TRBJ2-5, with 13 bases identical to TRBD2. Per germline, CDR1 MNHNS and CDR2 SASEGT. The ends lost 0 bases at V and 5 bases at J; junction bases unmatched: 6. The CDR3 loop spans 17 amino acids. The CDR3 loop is CASSEAGSTSGGETQYF. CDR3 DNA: TGTGCCAGCAGTGAAGCGGGGTCGACTAGCGGGGGGGAGACCCAGTACTTC.

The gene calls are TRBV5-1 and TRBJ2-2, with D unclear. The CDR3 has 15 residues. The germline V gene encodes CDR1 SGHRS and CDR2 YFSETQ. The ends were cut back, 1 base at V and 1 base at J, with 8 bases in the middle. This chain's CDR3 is CASSLMPENTGELFF. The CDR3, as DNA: TGCGCCAGCAGCTTGATGCCAGAGAACACCGGGGAGCTGTTTTTT.

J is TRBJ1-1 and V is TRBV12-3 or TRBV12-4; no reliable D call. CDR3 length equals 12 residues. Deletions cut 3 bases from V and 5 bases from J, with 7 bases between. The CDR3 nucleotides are TGTGCCAGCAGTTTTGGTCGGACTGAAGCTTTCTTT. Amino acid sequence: CASSFGRTEAFF.

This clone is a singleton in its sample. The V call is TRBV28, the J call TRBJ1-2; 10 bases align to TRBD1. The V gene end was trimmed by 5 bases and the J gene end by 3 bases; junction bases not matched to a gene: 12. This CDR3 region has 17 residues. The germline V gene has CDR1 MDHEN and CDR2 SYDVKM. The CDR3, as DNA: TGTGCCAGCAGTCCTACCGGGTGGGACAGGGGATACTATGGCTACACCTTC. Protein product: CASSPTGWDRGYYGYTF.

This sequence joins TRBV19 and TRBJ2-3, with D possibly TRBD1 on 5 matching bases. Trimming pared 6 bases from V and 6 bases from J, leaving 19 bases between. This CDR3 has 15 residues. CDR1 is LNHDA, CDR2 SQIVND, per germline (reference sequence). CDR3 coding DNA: TGTGCCAGTAGCGTTCAGGAAGGGGTGTTGGATACGCAGTATTTT. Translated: CASSVQEGVLDTQYF.

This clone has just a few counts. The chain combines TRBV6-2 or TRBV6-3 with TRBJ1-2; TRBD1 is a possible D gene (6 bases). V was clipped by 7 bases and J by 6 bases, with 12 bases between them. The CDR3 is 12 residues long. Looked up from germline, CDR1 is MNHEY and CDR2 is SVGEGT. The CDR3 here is CASTPDSHGYTF. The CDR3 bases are TGTGCCAGCACCCCGGACAGCCATGGCTACACCTTC.

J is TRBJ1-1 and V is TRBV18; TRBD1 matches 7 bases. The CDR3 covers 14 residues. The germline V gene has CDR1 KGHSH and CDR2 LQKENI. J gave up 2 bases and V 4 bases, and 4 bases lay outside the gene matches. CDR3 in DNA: TGTGCCAGCTCACTGGGACAGAGAAACACTGAAGCTTTCTTT. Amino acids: CASSLGQRNTEAFF.

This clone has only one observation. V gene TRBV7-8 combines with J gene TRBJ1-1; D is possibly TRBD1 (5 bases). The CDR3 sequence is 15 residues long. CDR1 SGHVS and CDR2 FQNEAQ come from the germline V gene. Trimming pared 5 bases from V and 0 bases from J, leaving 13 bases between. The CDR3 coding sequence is TGTGCCAGCAGCCCCGGGGGAGGCTTGAACACTGAAGCTTTCTTT. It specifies CASSPGGGLNTEAFF.

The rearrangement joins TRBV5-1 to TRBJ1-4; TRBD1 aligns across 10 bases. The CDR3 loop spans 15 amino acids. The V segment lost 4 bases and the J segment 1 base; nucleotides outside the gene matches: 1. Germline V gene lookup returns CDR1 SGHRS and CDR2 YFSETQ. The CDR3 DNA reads TGCGCCAGCAGCGGACAGGGGGGAACTAATGAAAAACTGTTTTTT. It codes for CASSGQGGTNEKLFF.

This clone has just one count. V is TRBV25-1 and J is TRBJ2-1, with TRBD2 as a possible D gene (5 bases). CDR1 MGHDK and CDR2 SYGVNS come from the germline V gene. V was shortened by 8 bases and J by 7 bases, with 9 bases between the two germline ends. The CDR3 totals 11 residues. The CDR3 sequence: CASHSGNEQFF. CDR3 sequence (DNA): TGTGCCAGCCACAGCGGTAATGAGCAGTTCTTC. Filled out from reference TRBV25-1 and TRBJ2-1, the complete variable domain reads EADIYQTPRYLVIGTGKKITLECSQTMGHDKMYWYQQDPGMELHLIHYSYGVNSTEKGDLSSESTVSRIRTEHFPLTLESARPSHTSQYLCASHSGNEQFFGPGTRLTVL.

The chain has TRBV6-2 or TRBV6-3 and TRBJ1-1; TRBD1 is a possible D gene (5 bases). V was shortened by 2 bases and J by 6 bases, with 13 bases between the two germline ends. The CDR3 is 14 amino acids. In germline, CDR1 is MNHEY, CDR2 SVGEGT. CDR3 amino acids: CASSYTTVRAEAFF. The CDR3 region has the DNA TGTGCCAGCAGTTACACGACAGTACGGGCTGAAGCTTTCTTT.

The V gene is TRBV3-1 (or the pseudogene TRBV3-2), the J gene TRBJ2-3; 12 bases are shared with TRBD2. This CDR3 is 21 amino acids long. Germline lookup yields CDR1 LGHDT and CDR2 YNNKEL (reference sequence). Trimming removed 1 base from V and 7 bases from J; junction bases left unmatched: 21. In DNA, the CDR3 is TGTGCCAGCAGCCAAGGAACAAGGACTAGCGGGGACCACCGGCGTCCCCATACGCAGTATTTT. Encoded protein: CASSQGTRTSGDHRRPHTQYF.

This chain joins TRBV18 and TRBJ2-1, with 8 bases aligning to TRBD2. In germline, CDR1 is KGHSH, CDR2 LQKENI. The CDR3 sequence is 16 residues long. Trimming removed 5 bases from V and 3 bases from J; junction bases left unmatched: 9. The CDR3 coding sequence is TGTGCCAGCTCAGGAATAAGCGGGGGAATCTACAATGAGCAGTTCTTC. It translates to CASSGISGGIYNEQFF.

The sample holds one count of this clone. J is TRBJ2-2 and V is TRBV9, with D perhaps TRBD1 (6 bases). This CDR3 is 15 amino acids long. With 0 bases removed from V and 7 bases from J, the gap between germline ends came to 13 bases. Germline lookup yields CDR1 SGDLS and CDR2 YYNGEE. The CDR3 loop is CASSVASGVSGELFF. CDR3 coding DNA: TGTGCCAGCAGCGTAGCGTCAGGGGTCAGCGGGGAGCTGTTTTTT.